The present T cell receptor (beta chain) was sequenced within a study of T-cell memory formation after mild COVID-19. Study-level points and caveats: There was no confirmation that second-wave clones peaking on day 37 were SARS-CoV-2 specific. Mainly in CM and EM were contracting CD4+ clones; CD8+ were in EMRA.

On this clonotype: Antigen: not known.

Germline V CDR1 and CDR2: MGHRA, YSYEKL. The V end was cut by 1 base, the J end by 5 bases, with 8 bases between. This CDR3 has 14 amino acids. Barcoded TCR alpha and TCR beta cDNA libraries with UMIs came from 5'RACE using constant-segment primers. From the 5' RACE reads, TCRdb called clonotypes with MiXCR, one entry per CDR3 protein. The data contain 100,000 to 140,000 distinct CDR3 sequences, under 15% of them singletons. The sequence came from a man aged 18-30 years who had mild COVID-19 (a few samples of this study predate the infection). Cell type and time point are not known. Specimen: PBMCs or a T cell subset sorted from them (not recorded which). The V gene is TRBV4-1, the J gene TRBJ2-2; D remains unclear. CDR3 residues: CASSQVGGTGELFF. The CDR3, as DNA: TGCGCCAGCAGCCAAGTAGGCGGAACCGGGGAGCTGTTTTTT.